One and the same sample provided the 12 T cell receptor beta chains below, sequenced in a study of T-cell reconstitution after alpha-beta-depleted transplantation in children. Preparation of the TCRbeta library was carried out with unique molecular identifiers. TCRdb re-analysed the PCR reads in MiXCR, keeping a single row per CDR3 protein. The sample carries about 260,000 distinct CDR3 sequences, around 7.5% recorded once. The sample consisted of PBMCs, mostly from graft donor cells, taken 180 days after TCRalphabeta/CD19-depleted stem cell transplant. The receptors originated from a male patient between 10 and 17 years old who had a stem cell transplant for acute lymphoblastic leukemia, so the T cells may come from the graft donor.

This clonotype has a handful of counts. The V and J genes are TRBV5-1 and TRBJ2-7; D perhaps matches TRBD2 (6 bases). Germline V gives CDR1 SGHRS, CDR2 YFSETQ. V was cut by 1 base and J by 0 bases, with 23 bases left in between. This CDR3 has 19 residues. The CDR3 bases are TGCGCCAGCAGCTTGCGTGGAGGGGCAAGTTTCCCTTACTCCTACGAGCAGTACTTC. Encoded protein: CASSLRGGASFPYSYEQYF.

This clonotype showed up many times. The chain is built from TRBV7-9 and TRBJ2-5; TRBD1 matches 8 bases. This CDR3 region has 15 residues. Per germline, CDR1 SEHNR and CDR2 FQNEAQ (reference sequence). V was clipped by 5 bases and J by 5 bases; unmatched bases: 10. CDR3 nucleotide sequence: TGTGCCAGCAGCCCCTTAGGACAGGGCGCCGAGACCCAGTACTTC. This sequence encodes CASSPLGQGAETQYF.

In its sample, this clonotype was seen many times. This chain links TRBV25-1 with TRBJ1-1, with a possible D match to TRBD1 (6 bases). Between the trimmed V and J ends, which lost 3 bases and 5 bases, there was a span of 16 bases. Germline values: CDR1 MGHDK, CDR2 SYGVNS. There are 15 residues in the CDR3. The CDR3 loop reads CASSDRLGGKTEAFF. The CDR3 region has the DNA TGTGCCAGCAGTGACCGTCTAGGGGGGAAAACTGAAGCTTTCTTT.

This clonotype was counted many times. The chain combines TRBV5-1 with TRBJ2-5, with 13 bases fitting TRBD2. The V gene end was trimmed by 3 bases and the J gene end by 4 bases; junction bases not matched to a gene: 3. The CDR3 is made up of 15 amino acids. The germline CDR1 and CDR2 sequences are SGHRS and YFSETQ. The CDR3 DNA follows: TGCGCCAGCAGCTGGGGACTAGCGGGGACAGAGACCCAGTACTTC. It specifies CASSWGLAGTETQYF.

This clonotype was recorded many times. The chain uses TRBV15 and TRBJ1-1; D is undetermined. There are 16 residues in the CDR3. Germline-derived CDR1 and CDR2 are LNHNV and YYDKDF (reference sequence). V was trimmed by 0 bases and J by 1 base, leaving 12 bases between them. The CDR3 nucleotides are TGTGCCACCAGCAGAGAGGCGGGCACAGCGAACACTGAAGCTTTCTTT. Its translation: CATSREAGTANTEAFF.

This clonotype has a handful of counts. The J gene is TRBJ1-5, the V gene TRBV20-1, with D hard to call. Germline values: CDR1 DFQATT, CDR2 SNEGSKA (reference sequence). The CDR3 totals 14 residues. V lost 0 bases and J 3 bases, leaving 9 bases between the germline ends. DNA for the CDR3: TGCAGTGCTAGAGATGGGCAGAACAATCAGCCCCAGCATTTT. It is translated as CSARDGQNNQPQHF.

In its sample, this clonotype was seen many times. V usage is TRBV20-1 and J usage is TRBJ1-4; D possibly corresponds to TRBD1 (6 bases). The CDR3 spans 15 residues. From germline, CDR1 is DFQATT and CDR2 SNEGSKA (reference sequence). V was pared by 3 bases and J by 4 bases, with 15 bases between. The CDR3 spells CSASGPGAFNEKLFF. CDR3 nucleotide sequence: TGCAGTGCTAGCGGCCCGGGGGCCTTTAATGAAAAACTGTTTTTT.

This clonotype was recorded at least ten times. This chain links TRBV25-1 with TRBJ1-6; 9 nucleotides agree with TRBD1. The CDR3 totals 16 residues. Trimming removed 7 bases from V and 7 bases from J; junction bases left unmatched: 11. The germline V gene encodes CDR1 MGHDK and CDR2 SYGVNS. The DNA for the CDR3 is TGTGCCAGCACCGAAAGGGGGACAGGGAAAAATTCACCCCTCCACTTT. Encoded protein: CASTERGTGKNSPLHF.

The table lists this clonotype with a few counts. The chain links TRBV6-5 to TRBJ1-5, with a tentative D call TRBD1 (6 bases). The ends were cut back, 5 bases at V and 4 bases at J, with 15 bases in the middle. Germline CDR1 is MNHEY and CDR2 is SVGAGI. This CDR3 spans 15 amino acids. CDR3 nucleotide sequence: TGTGCCAGCAGTCCCGACAGGTTGAGGAATCAGCCCCAGCATTTT. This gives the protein CASSPDRLRNQPQHF.

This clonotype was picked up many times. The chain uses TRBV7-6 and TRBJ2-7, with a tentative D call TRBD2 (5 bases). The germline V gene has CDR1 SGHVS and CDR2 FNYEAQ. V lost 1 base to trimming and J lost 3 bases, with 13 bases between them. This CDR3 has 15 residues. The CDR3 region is CASSLEGGLGYEQYF. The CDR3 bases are TGTGCCAGCAGCTTAGAGGGCGGGTTAGGCTACGAGCAGTACTTC.

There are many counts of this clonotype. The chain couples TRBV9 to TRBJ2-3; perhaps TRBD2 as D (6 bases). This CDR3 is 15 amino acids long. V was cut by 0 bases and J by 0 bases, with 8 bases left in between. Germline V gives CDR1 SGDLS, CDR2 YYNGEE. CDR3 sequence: CASSVGLASTDTQYF. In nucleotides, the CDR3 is TGTGCCAGCAGCGTAGGGCTAGCGAGCACAGATACGCAGTATTTT.

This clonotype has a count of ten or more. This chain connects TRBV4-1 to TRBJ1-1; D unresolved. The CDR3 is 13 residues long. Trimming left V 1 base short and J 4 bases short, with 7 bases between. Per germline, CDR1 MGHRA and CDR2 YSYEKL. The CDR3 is CASSQVPTTEAFF. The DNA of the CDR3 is TGCGCCAGCAGCCAAGTACCCACCACTGAAGCTTTCTTT.